The clone carrying this T cell receptor beta chain was seen once. Given a much more abundant clone one base away, this may be a read error. The sample belongs to a study of T cells in Graves' hyperthyroidism and ophthalmopathy. The CDR3 has 15 amino acids. CDR1 and CDR2 (germline): LGHDT, YNNKEL (reference sequence). Trimming left V 0 bases short and J 4 bases short, with 12 bases between. Clinical symptoms, serum thyroxine and TRAb, thyroid ultrasound and orbital computed tomography together formed the diagnostic basis. Researchers amplified the TCR beta CDR3 regions from RNA transcripts. Carried out on the TCR CDR3, a first-round RT-PCR used the HTBI primer set. A single record per CDR3 protein comes from TCRdb applying MiXCR to the multiplex PCR reads. The sample has approximately 690,000 distinct CDR3 sequences; about 14% are singletons.

The sequenced material came from blood. The TCR originated in a woman aged 50 to 60 with Graves' ophthalmopathy. V is TRBV3-1 and J is TRBJ1-2; a weak D match, TRBD1 (5 bases). The CDR3 bases are TGTGCCAGCAGCCAAGAGCCCCAGGGTTGCTATGGCTACACCTTC. Protein: CASSQEPQGCYGYTF.